Below are 5 T cell receptor beta chains sequenced from a single sample in a study of early T cells in non-severe SARS-CoV-2 infection. MiXCR, run by TCRdb on the 5' RACE reads, gives a single entry per CDR3 protein. This table has 100,000 to 150,000 distinct CDR3 sequences, just under 15% appearing once. The sequencing sample was made of whole blood. These receptors were collected from an adult who was a healthcare worker with PCR-confirmed SARS-CoV-2 infection or an uninfected control (not recorded which).

This chain links TRBV29-1 with TRBJ2-7, with a tentative D call TRBD2 (5 bases). Germline V gives CDR1 SQVTM, CDR2 ANQGSEA. Trimming took off 6 bases at V and 4 bases at J, with 10 bases between the two ends. The CDR3 has 11 amino acids. In DNA form, the CDR3 reads TGCAGCGTGAGGTCGGGATACGAGCAGTACTTC. As protein: CSVRSGYEQYF.

In its sample, this clonotype was seen a few times. The chain couples TRBV7-8 to TRBJ1-1; a weak D match, TRBD1 (6 bases). This CDR3 is 17 amino acids long. From germline, CDR1 is SGHVS and CDR2 FQNEAQ. Trimming left V 5 bases short and J 5 bases short, with 24 bases between. Written as DNA, the CDR3 is TGTGCCAGCAGCCCACTCCGGGACTCTAGTCAGGGGACTGAAGCTTTCTTT. It codes for CASSPLRDSSQGTEAFF.

The V gene is TRBV29-1, the J gene TRBJ2-3; no definite D call. The ends were cut back, 3 bases at V and 6 bases at J, with 7 bases in the middle. This CDR3 contains 11 residues. Per germline, CDR1 SQVTM and CDR2 ANQGSEA. The DNA for the CDR3 is TGCAGCGTTGACCAGTGGGATACGCAGTATTTT. Protein product: CSVDQWDTQYF.

The CDR3 region is CASSQSYPPRGRRNEQFF. For the CDR3, the DNA is TGCGCCAGCAGTCAATCGTACCCCCCCCGGGGGCGGAGGAATGAGCAGTTCTTC. This chain joins TRBV23-1 and TRBJ2-1, with D possibly being TRBD1 or TRBD2 (6 bases each). TRBV23-1 is an ORF; its function is uncertain. Trimming removed 0 bases from V and 7 bases from J, with 22 bases in between. The CDR3 runs 18 residues.

The CDR3 bases are TGTGCCATCAGTGAGGGACTAGCGGGGGGCACAGATACGCAGTATTTT. Protein product: CAISEGLAGGTDTQYF. V usage is TRBV10-3 and J usage is TRBJ2-3; 13 bases fit TRBD2. The CDR3 has 16 amino acids. V lost 2 bases, J lost 1 base, and 0 bases stayed unmatched. Germline CDR1 and CDR2: ENHRY and SYGVKD.